The clone carrying this TCR beta chain was seen only a few times. Its specificity is not known. This sample stems from a study of OX40 agonist ivuxolimab in advanced cancers. Study overall: Ivuxolimab is a fully human IgG2 antibody that activates OX40 (CD134). Regarding the study as a whole: It was also the case that some nonresponders had low normalized T-cell clonal expansion.

V lost 4 bases and J lost 1, with 13 bases in between. Germline CDR1 and CDR2: LNHDA and SQIVND (reference sequence). This CDR3 is built from 15 residues. Sequencing was performed with immunoSEQ multiplex PCR; in TCRdb, only in-frame clones are kept and a portion is missing. The table lists approximately 38,000 clones, approximately 80% of them singletons. The rearrangement links TRBV19 to TRBJ1-1; D gene unclear. This sequence originates from an adult with an advanced solid tumor such as melanoma, head and neck, liver or kidney cancer. This material consisted of CD4+ or CD8+ T cells sorted from blood, taken in a trial of the OX40 agonist ivuxolimab. CDR3 coding DNA: TGTGCCAGTAGTACCCCTTTTACAGAGAACACTGAAGCTTTCTTT. Amino acids: CASSTPFTENTEAFF.